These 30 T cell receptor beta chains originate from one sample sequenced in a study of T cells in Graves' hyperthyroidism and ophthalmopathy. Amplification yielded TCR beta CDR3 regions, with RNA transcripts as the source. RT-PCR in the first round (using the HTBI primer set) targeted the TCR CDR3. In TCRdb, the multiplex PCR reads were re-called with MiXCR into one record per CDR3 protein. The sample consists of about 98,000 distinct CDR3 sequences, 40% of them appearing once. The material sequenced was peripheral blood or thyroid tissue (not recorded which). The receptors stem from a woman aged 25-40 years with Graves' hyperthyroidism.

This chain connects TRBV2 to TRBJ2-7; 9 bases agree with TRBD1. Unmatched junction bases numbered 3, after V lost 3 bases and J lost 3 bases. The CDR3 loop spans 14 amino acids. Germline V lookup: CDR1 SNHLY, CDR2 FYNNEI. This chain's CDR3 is CASSDGDRDYEQYF. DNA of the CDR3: TGTGCCAGCAGTGACGGGGACAGGGACTACGAGCAGTACTTC.

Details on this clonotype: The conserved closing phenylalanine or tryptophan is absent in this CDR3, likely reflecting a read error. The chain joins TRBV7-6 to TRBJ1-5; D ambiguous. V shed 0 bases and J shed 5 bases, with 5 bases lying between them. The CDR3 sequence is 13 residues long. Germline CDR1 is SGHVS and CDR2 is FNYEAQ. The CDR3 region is CASSLAGDQPQHL. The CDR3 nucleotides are TGTGCCAGCAGCTTAGCTGGGGATCAGCCCCAGCATCTT.

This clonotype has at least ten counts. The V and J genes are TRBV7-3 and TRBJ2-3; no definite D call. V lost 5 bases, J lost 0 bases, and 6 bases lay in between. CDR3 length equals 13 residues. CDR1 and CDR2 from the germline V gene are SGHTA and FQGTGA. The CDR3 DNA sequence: TGTGCCAGCAGCCTGGCTAGCACAGATACGCAGTATTTT. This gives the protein CASSLASTDTQYF. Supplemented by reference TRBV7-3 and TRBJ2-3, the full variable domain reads GAGVSQTPSNKVTEKGKYVELRCDPISGHTALYWYRQSLGQGPEFLIYFQGTGAADDSGLPNDRFFAVRPEGSVSTLKIQRTERGDSAVYLCASSLASTDTQYFGPGTRLTVL.

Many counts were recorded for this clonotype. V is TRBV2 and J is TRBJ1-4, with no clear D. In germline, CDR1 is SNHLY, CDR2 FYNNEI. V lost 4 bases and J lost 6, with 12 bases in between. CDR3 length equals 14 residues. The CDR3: CASSVTRPDEKLFF. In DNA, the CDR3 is TGTGCCAGCAGTGTGACGCGACCAGATGAAAAACTGTTTTTT.

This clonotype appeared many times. CDR3 residues: CASSFGAQPQHF. The DNA for the CDR3 is TGTGCCAGCAGTTTCGGGGCACAGCCCCAGCATTTT. The chain links TRBV12-3 or TRBV12-4 to TRBJ1-5; weak D call: TRBD1 (5 bases). The ends were cut back, 3 bases at V and 7 bases at J, with 7 bases in the middle. There are 12 residues in the CDR3.

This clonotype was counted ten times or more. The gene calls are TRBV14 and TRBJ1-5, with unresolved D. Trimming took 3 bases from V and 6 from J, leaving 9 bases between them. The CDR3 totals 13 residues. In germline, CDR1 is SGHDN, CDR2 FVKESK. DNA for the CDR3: TGTGCCAGCAGCCACGGTGGACTTCAGCCCCAGCATTTT. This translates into CASSHGGLQPQHF.

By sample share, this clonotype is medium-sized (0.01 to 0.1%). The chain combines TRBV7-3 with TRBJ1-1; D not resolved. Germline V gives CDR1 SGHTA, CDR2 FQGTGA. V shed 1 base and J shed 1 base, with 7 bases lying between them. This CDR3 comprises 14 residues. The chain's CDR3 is CASSLSRGNTEAFF. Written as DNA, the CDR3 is TGTGCCAGCAGCTTAAGTCGGGGGAACACTGAAGCTTTCTTT. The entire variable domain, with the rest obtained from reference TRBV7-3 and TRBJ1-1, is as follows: GAGVSQTPSNKVTEKGKYVELRCDPISGHTALYWYRQSLGQGPEFLIYFQGTGAADDSGLPNDRFFAVRPEGSVSTLKIQRTERGDSAVYLCASSLSRGNTEAFFGQGTRLTVV.

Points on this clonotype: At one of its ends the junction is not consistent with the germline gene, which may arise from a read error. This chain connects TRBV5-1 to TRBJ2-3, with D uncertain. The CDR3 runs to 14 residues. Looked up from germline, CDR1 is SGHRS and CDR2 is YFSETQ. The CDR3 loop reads CTSSLEAITDTQYF. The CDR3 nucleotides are TGCACCAGCAGCTTGGAAGCGATCACAGATACGCAGTATTTT.

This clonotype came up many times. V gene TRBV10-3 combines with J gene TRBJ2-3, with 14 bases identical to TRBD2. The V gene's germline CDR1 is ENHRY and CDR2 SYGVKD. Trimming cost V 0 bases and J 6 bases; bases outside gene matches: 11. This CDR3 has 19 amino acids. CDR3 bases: TGTGCCATCAGTGAGTCATCCTTGGGACTAGCGGGAGCAGGCGATACGCAGTATTTT. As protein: CAISESSLGLAGAGDTQYF.

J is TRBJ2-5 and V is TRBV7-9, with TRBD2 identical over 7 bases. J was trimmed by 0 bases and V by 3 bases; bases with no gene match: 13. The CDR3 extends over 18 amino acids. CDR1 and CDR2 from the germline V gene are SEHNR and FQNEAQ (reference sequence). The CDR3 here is CASSLAIRGLADQETQYF. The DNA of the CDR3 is TGTGCCAGCAGCTTGGCTATAAGGGGCCTAGCGGACCAAGAGACCCAGTACTTC.

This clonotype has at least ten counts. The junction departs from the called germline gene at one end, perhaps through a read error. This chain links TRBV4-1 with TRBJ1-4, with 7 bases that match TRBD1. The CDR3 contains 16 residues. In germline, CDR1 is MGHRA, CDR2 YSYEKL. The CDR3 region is CASSQGTGTANEKLFF. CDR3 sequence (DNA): TGCGCCAGCAGTCAAGGAACCGGGACAGCTAATGAAAAACTGTTTTTT.

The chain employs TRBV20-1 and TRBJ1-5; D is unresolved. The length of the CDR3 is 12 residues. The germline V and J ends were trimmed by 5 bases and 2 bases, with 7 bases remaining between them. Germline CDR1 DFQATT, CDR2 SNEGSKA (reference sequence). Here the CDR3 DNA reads TGCAGTGCTGCGGATGGCAATCAGCCCCAGCATTTT. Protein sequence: CSAADGNQPQHF.

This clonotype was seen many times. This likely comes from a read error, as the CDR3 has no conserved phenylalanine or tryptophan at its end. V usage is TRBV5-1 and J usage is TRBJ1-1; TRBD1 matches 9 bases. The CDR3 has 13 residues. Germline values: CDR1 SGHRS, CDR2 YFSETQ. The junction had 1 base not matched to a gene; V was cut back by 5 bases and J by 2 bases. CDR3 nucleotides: TGCGCCAGCAGACAGGGGGCAAACACTGAAGCTTTCTCT. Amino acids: CASRQGANTEAFS.

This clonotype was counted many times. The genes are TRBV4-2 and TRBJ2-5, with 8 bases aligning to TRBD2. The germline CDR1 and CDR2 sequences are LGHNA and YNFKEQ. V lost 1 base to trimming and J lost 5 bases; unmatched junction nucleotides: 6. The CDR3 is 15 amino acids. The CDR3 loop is CASSQGLAGTETQYF. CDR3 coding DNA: TGTGCCAGCAGCCAAGGGCTAGCGGGTACTGAGACCCAGTACTTC.

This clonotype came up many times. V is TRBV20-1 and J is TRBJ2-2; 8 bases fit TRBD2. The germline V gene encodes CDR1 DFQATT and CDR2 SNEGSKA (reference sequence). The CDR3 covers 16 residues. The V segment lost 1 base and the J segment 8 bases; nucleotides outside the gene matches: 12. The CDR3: CSARVETSENWGELFF. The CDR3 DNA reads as TGCAGTGCTAGAGTCGAGACTAGCGAAAATTGGGGGGAGCTGTTTTTT.

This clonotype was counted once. The CDR3 sequence is CASSLINGVDQPQHF. CDR3 nucleotide sequence: TGTGCCAGCAGCCTAATAAACGGAGTCGATCAGCCCCAGCATTTT. The chain is built from TRBV7-9 and TRBJ1-5; D not resolved. This CDR3 is built from 15 residues. Germline V gene lookup returns CDR1 SEHNR and CDR2 FQNEAQ (reference sequence). Between the trimmed V and J ends, which lost 5 bases and 5 bases, there was a span of 16 bases.

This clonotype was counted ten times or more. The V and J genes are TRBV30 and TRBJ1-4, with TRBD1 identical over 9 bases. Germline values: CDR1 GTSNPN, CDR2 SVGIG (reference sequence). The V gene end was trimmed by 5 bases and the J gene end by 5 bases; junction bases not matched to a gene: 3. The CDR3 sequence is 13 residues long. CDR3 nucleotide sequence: TGTGCCTGGGGACAGGGGCGGAATGAAAAACTGTTTTTT. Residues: CAWGQGRNEKLFF.

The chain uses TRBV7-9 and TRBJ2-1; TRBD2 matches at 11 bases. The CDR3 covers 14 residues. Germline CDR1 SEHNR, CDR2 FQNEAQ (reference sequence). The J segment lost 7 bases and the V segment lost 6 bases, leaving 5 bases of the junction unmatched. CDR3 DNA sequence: TGTGCCAGCAGTCGACTAGCGGGGAGGAATGAGCAGTTCTTC. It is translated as CASSRLAGRNEQFF.

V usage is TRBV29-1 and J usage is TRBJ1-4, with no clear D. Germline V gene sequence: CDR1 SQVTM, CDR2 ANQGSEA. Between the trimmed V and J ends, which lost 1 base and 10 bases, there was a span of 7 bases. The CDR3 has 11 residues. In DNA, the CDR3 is TGCAGCGTTGAAGGAGAGGGAAAACTGTTTTTT. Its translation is CSVEGEGKLFF.

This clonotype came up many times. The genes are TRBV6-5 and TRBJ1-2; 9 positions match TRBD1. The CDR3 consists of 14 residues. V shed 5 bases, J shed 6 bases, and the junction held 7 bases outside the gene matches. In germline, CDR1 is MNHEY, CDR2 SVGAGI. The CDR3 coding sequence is TGTGCCAGCAGTGAACCGGGACAGGGAGATGGCTACACCTTC. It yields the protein CASSEPGQGDGYTF.

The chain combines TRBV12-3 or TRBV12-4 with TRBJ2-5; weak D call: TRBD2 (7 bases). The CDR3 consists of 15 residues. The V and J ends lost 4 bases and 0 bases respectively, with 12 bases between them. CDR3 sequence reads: CASSSGGLYQETQYF. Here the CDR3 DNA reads TGTGCCAGCAGTTCGGGGGGCTTATACCAAGAGACCCAGTACTTC.

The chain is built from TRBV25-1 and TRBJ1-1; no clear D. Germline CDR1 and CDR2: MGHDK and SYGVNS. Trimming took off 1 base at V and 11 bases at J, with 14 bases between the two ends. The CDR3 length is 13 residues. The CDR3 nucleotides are TGTGCCAGCAGTGAATCTTACGGGAGCACGGCTTTCTTT. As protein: CASSESYGSTAFF.

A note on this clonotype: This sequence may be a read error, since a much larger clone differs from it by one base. In DNA form, the CDR3 reads TGTGCCAGCAGTCCCGGGACTAGCGGTAGGGAGACCCAGTACTTC. It codes for CASSPGTSGRETQYF. The chain is built from TRBV7-6 and TRBJ2-5; 11 bases map to TRBD2. Germline V gene lookup returns CDR1 SGHVS and CDR2 FNYEAQ. The length of the CDR3 is 15 residues. Trimming cost V 6 bases and J 5 bases; bases outside gene matches: 8.

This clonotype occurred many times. Here the CDR3 DNA reads TGCGCCAGCAGCCAAGATACGGGTAGTTCAGATACGCAGTATTTT. Its protein product is CASSQDTGSSDTQYF. The V gene is TRBV4-1, the J gene TRBJ2-3; D is undetermined. The germline gives CDR1 MGHRA, CDR2 YSYEKL. V lost 0 bases and J 4 bases, leaving 11 bases between the germline ends. There are 15 residues in the CDR3.

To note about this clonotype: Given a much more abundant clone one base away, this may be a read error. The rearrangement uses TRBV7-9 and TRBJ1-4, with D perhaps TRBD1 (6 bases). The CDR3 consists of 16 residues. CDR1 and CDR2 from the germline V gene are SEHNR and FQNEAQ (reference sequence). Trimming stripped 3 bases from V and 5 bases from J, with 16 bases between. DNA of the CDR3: TGTGCCAGCAGCTTTCGAGGGGGGGGGGGGAATGAAAAACTGTTTTTT. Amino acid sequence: CASSFRGGGGNEKLFF.

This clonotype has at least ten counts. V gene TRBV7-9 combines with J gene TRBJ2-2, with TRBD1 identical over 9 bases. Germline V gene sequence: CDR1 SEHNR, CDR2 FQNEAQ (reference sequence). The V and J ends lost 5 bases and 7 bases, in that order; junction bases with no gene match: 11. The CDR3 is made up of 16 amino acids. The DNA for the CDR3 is TGTGCCAGCAGCCCCCCACGGACAGGGGATATCGGGGAGCTGTTTTTT. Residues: CASSPPRTGDIGELFF.

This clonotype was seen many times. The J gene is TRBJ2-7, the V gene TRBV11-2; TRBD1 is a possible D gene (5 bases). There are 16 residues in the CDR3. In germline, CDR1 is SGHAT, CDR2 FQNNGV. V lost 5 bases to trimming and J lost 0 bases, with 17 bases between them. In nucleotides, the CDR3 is TGTGCCAGCAGCCCTCGAGGTAGGGGAAGCTCCTACGAGCAGTACTTC. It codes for CASSPRGRGSSYEQYF.

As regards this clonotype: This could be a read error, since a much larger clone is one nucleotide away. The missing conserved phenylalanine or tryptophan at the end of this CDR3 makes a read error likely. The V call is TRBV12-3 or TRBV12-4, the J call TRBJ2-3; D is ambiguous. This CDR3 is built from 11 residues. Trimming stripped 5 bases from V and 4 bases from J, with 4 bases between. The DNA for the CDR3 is TGTGCCAGCAGTATCGCAGATACGCAGTATTGT. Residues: CASSIADTQYC.

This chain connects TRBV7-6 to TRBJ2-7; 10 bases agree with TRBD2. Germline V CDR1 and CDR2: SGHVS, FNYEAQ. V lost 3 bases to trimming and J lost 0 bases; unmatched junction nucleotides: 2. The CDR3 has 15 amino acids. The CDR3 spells CASSFSSGSSYEQYF. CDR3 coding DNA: TGTGCCAGCAGCTTTTCTAGCGGGAGCTCCTACGAGCAGTACTTC.

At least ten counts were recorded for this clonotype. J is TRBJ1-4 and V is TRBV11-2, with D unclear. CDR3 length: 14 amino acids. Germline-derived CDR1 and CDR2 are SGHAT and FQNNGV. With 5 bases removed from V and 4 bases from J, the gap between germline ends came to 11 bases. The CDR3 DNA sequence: TGTGCCAGCAGCCTCGGAGTGGGTAATGAAAAACTGTTTTTT. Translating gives CASSLGVGNEKLFF.